The T cell receptor (beta chain) described here comes from a study of T-cell memory formation after mild COVID-19. The study's findings and limits: Clones that contracted from day 15 to 85 were balanced CD4/CD8, while later expanders leaned CD4+. CD8+ contracting clones occupied EMRA, while CD4+ ones occupied mainly CM and EM.

TCRdb reprocessed the 5' RACE reads via MiXCR and lists one record per CDR3 protein. The sample includes some 130,000 distinct CDR3 sequences, roughly 6.2% of them seen just once. This clonotype was seen only once. The antigen remains unidentified. The clonotype was recovered from an adult woman who had mild COVID-19 (a few samples of this study predate the infection). Cell type and time point are not known. Sequenced input: PBMCs or a T cell subset sorted from them (not recorded which).

The CDR3 nucleotides read TGTGCCAGCAGCCCTTTAAGCACAGATACGCAGTATTTT. It specifies CASSPLSTDTQYF. This sequence joins TRBV7-6 and TRBJ2-3; unclear D gene. Trimming took 5 bases from V and 0 from J, leaving 6 bases between them. Germline V gene data show CDR1 as SGHVS and CDR2 as FNYEAQ. CDR3 length: 13 residues.